This T cell receptor beta chain was found in a study of long-term antiretroviral therapy in people with HIV. Version v3.0 of the immunoSEQ assay ran at survey level. Clones were sequenced by immunoSEQ multiplex PCR, and TCRdb holds only the in-frame ones, with some missing. The data show roughly 32,000 clones, 65% to 90% seen once. General observations from the study: The range of CDR3 lengths in HIV repertoires proved narrower than that found in controls.

Of note for this clone: Its antigen is currently unknown.

This CDR3 is 19 amino acids long. The germline V and J ends were trimmed by 1 base and 5 bases, with 26 bases remaining between them. Looked up from germline, CDR1 is SGHVS and CDR2 is FQNEAQ. This specimen was unsorted PBMCs, taken 3.3 years after starting antiretroviral therapy. The sequence was obtained from a man in his late teens or twenties with HIV. The V gene is TRBV7-8, the J gene TRBJ1-2; D might be TRBD1 (6 bases). The CDR3 nucleotides are TGTGCCAGCAGCTTAGGGTCCCGACAGGTGACATTGGTTCGGTATGGCTACACCTTC. Amino acid sequence: CASSLGSRQVTLVRYGYTF.